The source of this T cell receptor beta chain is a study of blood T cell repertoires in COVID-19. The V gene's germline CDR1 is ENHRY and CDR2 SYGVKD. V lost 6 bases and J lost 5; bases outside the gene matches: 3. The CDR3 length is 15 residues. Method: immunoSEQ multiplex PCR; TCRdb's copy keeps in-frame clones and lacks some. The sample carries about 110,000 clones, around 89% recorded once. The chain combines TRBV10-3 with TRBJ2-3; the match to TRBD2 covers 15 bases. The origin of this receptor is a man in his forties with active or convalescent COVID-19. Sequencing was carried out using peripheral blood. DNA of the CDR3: TGTGCCATCAGCCCGGGACTAGCGGGAGGAGATACGCAGTATTTT. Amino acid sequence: CAISPGLAGGDTQYF.